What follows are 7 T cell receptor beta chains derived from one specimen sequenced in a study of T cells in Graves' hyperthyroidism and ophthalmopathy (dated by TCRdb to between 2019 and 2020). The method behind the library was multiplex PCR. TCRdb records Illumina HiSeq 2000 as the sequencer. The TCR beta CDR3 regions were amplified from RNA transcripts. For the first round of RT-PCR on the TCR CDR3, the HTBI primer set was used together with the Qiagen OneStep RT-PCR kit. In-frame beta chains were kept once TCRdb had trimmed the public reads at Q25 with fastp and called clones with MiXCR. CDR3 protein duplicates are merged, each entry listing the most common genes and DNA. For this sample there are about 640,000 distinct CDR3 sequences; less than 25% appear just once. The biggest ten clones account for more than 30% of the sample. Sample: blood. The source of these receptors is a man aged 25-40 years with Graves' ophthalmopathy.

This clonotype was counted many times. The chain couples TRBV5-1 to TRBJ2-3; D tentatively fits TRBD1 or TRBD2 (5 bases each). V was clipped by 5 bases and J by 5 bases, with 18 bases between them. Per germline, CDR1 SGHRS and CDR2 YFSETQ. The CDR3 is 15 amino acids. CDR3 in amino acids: CASRSPGTARDTQYF. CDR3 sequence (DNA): TGCGCCAGCAGATCTCCCGGGACCGCACGAGATACGCAGTATTTT. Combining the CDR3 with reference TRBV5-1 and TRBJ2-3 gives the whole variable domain KAGVTQTPRYLIKTRGQQVTLSCSPISGHRSVSWYQQTPGQGLQFLFEYFSETQRNKGNFPGRFSGRQFSNSRSEMNVSTLELGDSALYLCASRSPGTARDTQYFGPGTRLTVL.

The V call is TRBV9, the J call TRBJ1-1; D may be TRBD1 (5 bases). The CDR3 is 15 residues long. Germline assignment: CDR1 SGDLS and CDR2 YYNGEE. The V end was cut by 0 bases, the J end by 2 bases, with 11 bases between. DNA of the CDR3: TGTGCCAGCAGCGTAGTCCAGGGATCTAACACTGAAGCTTTCTTT. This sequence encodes CASSVVQGSNTEAFF.

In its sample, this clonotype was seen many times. DNA for the CDR3: TGCAGTGCTAGAGGTCAGGGACAGGCTCCCTACGAGCAGTACTTC. Its protein product is CSARGQGQAPYEQYF. V and J are TRBV20-1 and TRBJ2-7; 8 nucleotides agree with TRBD1. Trimming took 1 base from V and 2 from J; bases not matched to a gene: 7. Germline V gene sequence: CDR1 DFQATT, CDR2 SNEGSKA (reference sequence). This CDR3 spans 15 amino acids.

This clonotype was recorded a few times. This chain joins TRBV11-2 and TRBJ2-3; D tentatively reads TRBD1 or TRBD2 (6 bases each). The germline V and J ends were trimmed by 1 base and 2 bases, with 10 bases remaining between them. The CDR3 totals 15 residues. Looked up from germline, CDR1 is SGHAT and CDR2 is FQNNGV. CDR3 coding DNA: TGTGCCAGCAGCTTAGTTGGGGGGCACACAGATACGCAGTATTTT. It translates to CASSLVGGHTDTQYF.

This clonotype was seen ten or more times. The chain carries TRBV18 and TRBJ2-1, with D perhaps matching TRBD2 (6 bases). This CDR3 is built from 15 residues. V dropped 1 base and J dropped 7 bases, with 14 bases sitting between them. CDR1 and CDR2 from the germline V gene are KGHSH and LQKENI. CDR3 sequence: CASSPRQLAINEQFF. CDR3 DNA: TGTGCCAGCTCACCACGTCAACTAGCCATTAATGAGCAGTTCTTC.

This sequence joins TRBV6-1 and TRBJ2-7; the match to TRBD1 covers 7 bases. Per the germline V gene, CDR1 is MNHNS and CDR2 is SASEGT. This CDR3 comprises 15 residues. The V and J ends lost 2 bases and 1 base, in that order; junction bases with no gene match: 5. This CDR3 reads CASSERRTGSYEQYF. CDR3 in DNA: TGTGCCAGCAGTGAAAGAAGGACAGGTTCCTACGAGCAGTACTTC.

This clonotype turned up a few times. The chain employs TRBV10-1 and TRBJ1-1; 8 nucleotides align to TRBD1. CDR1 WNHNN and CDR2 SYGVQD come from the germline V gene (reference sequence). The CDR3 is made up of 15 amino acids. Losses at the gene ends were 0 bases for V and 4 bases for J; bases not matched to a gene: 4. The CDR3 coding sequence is TGCGCCAGCAGTGAGTCGGCAGGGGGCCGCACTGAAGCTTTCTTT. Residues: CASSESAGGRTEAFF.